A selection of T cell receptor beta chains follows, all from one sample in a study of identifying expanded T cells in peripheral blood. Here immunoSEQ multiplex PCR was the method, and the copy in TCRdb shows in-frame clones only, minus some. The sample includes roughly 82,000 clones, roughly four fifths of them seen just once. The sample consisted of blood. The receptors were gathered from a person between 18 and 75 years old in good health. Both conserved end residues are part of each CDR3. A D gene is named only where the DNA matches it firmly. A row's size may be missing; if present it is once, few, many or a size class.

CDR3 DNA,CDR3 protein,clone size,J gene,V gene,D gene
TGTGCCAGCTGGGGGGTGAAGGGACAGGGGGCGGTAGATACGCAGTATTTT,CASWGVKGQGAVDTQYF,-,TRBJ2-3,TRBV27,TRBD1
TGTGCCAGTAGTACCAGGGACGGACATAACTATGGCTACACCTTC,CASSTRDGHNYGYTF,-,TRBJ1-2,TRBV19,-
TGTGCCAGCACCTCGTCGGGGATCGGATATGGCTACACCTTC,CASTSSGIGYGYTF,-,TRBJ1-2,TRBV27,-
TGTGCCAGCAGCTCAAAGCGGGAGTGGAAAGGGGAGCTGTTTTTT,CASSSKREWKGELFF,-,TRBJ2-2,TRBV7-9,TRBD2
TGTGCCAGCAGCCAACGGGACAGGGACGAGAATGAGCAGTTCTTC,CASSQRDRDENEQFF,few,TRBJ2-1,TRBV4-2,TRBD1
TGTGCCAGCAGTAAGCGGACAGGGACAGGGGAAAAACTGTTTTTT,CASSKRTGTGEKLFF,-,TRBJ1-4,TRBV28,TRBD1
TGTGCCAGCAGCCGGGGGGACAGGGACCCGTTACTTGTTGGGACCCAGTACTTC,CASSRGDRDPLLVGTQYF,-,TRBJ2-5,TRBV5-5,TRBD1
TGTGCCAGCAGCAAGGGGGACACCGGGGAGCTGTTTTTT,CASSKGDTGELFF,-,TRBJ2-2,TRBV28,-
TGCGCCAGCAGCCTAGGACAGGGGCTTATGAACACTGAAGCTTTCTTT,CASSLGQGLMNTEAFF,few,TRBJ1-1,TRBV5-1,TRBD1
TGTGCCAGCAGCCCCGGACTAGCAGTGTTATCCGAGCAGTACTTC,CASSPGLAVLSEQYF,-,TRBJ2-7,TRBV7-2,TRBD2